These 15 T cell receptor beta chains originate from one sample sequenced in a study of shared clonotypes between healthy human individuals. Some clones are missing from TCRdb's copy, which holds only in-frame ones; the method was immunoSEQ multiplex PCR. The sample carries 1 million to 1.2 million clones, roughly 80% recorded once. The specimen sequenced was memory CD4+ T cells from PBMCs. Subset given: CD45RA-negative fraction. These receptor sequences come from a man between 18 and 35 years old in good health. Some clones in this sample may be carry-over from other donors' samples.

This clone came up many times. CDR3 coding DNA: TGCGCCAGCAACATCCGGGACAGGGGGCCCCCAGATACTAGCGGGTCCACGTACGAGCAGTACTTC. It translates to CASNIRDRGPPDTSGSTYEQYF. The chain uses TRBV10-1 and TRBJ2-7; 12 bases are shared with TRBD1. Losses at the gene ends were 7 bases for V and 4 bases for J; bases not matched to a gene: 29. Germline V gene sequence: CDR1 WNHNN, CDR2 SYGVQD (reference sequence). The CDR3 sequence is 22 residues long.

In this sample, this clone turned up once. The V gene is TRBV7-9, the J gene TRBJ2-7, with D possibly called TRBD1 or TRBD2 (7 bases each). CDR3 length: 17 residues. Germline loops: CDR1 SEHNR, CDR2 FQNEAQ (reference sequence). Trimming pared 6 bases from V and 2 bases from J, leaving 23 bases between. The chain's CDR3 is CASRPGGEGGQPYEQYF. CDR3 DNA sequence: TGTGCCAGCAGGCCAGGGGGGGAAGGCGGACAACCCTACGAGCAGTACTTC. The complete variable domain, with remaining parts taken from reference TRBV7-9 and TRBJ2-7, reads DTGVSQNPRHKITKRGQNVTFRCDPISEHNRLYWYRQTLGQGPEFLTYFQNEAQLEKSRLLSDRFSAERPKGSFSTLEIQRTEQGDSAMYLCASRPGGEGGQPYEQYFGPGTRLTVT.

The chain has TRBV25-1 and TRBJ2-3; the D gene is possibly TRBD1 (6 bases). Trimming removed 4 bases from V and 0 bases from J, with 11 bases in between. CDR1 is MGHDK, CDR2 SYGVNS, per germline. The CDR3 extends over 15 amino acids. This chain's CDR3 is CASSATGHSTDTQYF. The CDR3 nucleotides read TGTGCCAGCAGTGCGACAGGACACAGCACAGATACGCAGTATTTT.

This clone was detected only a few times. The chain links TRBV7-9 to TRBJ2-1; 10 bases agree with TRBD2. Germline CDR1 is SEHNR and CDR2 is FQNEAQ (reference sequence). The CDR3 spans 15 residues. The trim removed 4 bases at V and 8 bases at J, leaving 8 bases unmatched. CDR3 DNA: TGTGCCAGCAGCTCGAGCGGGAGGGGAATTGATGAGCAGTTCTTC. This sequence encodes CASSSSGRGIDEQFF.

The chain has TRBV6-1 and TRBJ2-4; D is ambiguous. The CDR3 totals 14 residues. In germline, CDR1 is MNHNS, CDR2 SASEGT. Trimming left V 6 bases short and J 0 bases short, with 9 bases between. This chain's CDR3 is CASRPDLAKNIQYF. In DNA, the CDR3 is TGTGCCAGCAGGCCAGATCTAGCCAAAAACATTCAGTACTTC.

The chain recombines TRBV5-1 with TRBJ2-6, with 8 bases lining up with TRBD1. This CDR3 is built from 16 residues. Unmatched junction bases numbered 5, after V lost 4 bases and J lost 2 bases. From germline, CDR1 is SGHRS and CDR2 YFSETQ. CDR3 amino acids: CASSLTGATGANVLTF. The CDR3 nucleotides are TGCGCCAGCAGCCTGACAGGGGCCACTGGGGCCAACGTCCTGACTTTC.

On this clone itself: Other DNA sequences in the same sample also yield this CDR3. J is TRBJ2-1 and V is TRBV28; D tentatively fits TRBD1 or TRBD2 (5 bases each). Trimming took 8 bases from V and 0 from J, leaving 8 bases between them. The germline gives CDR1 MDHEN, CDR2 SYDVKM. This CDR3 spans 13 amino acids. The CDR3 coding sequence is TGTGCCAGCCGAGGGGCCTCCTACAATGAGCAGTTCTTC. Encoded protein: CASRGASYNEQFF.

The rearrangement joins TRBV5-5 to TRBJ1-2; D is unclear. Germline CDR1 reads SGHKS; CDR2 reads YYEKEE (reference sequence). Trimming pared 4 bases from V and 4 bases from J, leaving 17 bases between. CDR3 length: 15 amino acids. The CDR3 loop reads CASSPGWADSYGYTF. For the CDR3, the DNA is TGTGCCAGCAGCCCCGGGTGGGCAGACTCCTATGGCTACACCTTC.

The gene calls are TRBV19 and TRBJ2-5; 11 nucleotides agree with TRBD2. The junction had 5 bases not matched to a gene; V was cut back by 5 bases and J by 6 bases. Germline V gene lookup returns CDR1 LNHDA and CDR2 SQIVND (reference sequence). There are 14 residues in the CDR3. The CDR3 nucleotides read TGTGCCAGTAGTGCGACTAGCGGGATCAAGACCCAGTACTTC. Residues: CASSATSGIKTQYF.

The chain links TRBV5-4 to TRBJ2-5; 7 nucleotides line up with TRBD2. V was clipped by 4 bases and J by 1 base; unmatched bases: 4. This CDR3 is built from 14 residues. Germline CDR1 SGHNT, CDR2 YYREEE (reference sequence). Here the CDR3 reads CASSVTSSQETQYF. The CDR3 region has the DNA TGTGCCAGCAGCGTGACTAGCAGCCAAGAGACCCAGTACTTC.

Notes on this clone: This may arise from a read error, as a much more abundant clone is one base away. The chain employs TRBV30 and TRBJ1-4; a weak D match, TRBD1 (6 bases). CDR1 GTSNPN and CDR2 SVGIG come from the germline V gene (reference sequence). V shed 2 bases and J shed 11 bases, with 24 bases lying between them. This CDR3 spans 16 amino acids. CDR3 sequence: CAWSRGGGFGEVKLFF. CDR3 sequence (DNA): TGTGCCTGGAGTAGAGGGGGAGGTTTCGGAGAGGTGAAACTGTTTTTT.

This clone was seen more than once but under ten times. J is TRBJ1-1 and V is TRBV9, with no clear D. There are 14 residues in the CDR3. V was shortened by 0 bases and J by 6 bases, with 12 bases between the two germline ends. Germline CDR1 is SGDLS and CDR2 is YYNGEE. As DNA, the CDR3 is TGTGCCAGCAGCGTAGGCGGGGTATCCCCTGAAGCTTTCTTT. Translation: CASSVGGVSPEAFF. Combining the CDR3 with reference TRBV9 and TRBJ1-1 gives the whole variable domain DSGVTQTPKHLITATGQRVTLRCSPRSGDLSVYWYQQSLDQGLQFLIQYYNGEERAKGNILERFSAQQFPDLHSELNLSSLELGDSALYFCASSVGGVSPEAFFGQGTRLTVV.

The chain has TRBV6-6 and TRBJ2-7; a possible D gene is TRBD2 (6 bases). Trimming removed 6 bases from V and 5 bases from J, with 11 bases in between. The CDR3 consists of 12 residues. The germline V gene encodes CDR1 MNHNY and CDR2 SVGAGI (reference sequence). Here the CDR3 DNA reads TGTGCCAGCAGCCAACGGGGGAACGAGCAGTACTTC. Protein: CASSQRGNEQYF.

This clone showed up just once. The genes are TRBV9 and TRBJ1-4; TRBD1 might be the D (5 bases). Germline CDR1 reads SGDLS; CDR2 reads YYNGEE. CDR3 length: 12 residues. V was clipped by 4 bases and J by 16 bases, with 17 bases between them. The CDR3 loop is CASSSNRGIQFF. CDR3 bases: TGTGCCAGCAGCTCAAACCGGGGGATTCAGTTTTTT.

Ten or more counts support this clone. The chain couples TRBV7-8 to TRBJ2-5; 11 nucleotides agree with TRBD2. V shed 4 bases and J 4 bases; nucleotides not matched to a gene: 14. The CDR3 totals 18 residues. Germline CDR1 and CDR2: SGHVS and FQNEAQ. CDR3 in DNA: TGTGCCAGCAGCTCGTACCTGGGACTAGCGGACGGGCGAGAGACCCAGTACTTC. The encoded protein is CASSSYLGLADGRETQYF.